Listed here is a single T cell receptor beta chain. Its target is unknown. The data were produced by immunoSEQ multiplex PCR, yet TCRdb's version contains in-frame clones alone and is incomplete. The data show 1.4 million to 1.5 million clones, with roughly 95% seen just once and approximately 1.1% held by the top ten. This sample was included in a study of shared clonotypes between healthy human individuals. For the study at large: The people who gave samples were a couple of women and a few men aged 18 to 49.

Findings of the study overall: Researchers sampled blood only, noting tissue repertoires likely differ. Shared across several donors were around 5% of the naive CD4 clonotypes. Across subsets, estimated richness was generally greater for naive than for memory populations.

J gave up 6 bases and V 2 bases, and 4 bases lay outside the gene matches. The CDR3 contains 13 residues. The germline CDR1 and CDR2 sequences are SGHTA and FQGNSA. The sequenced sample consisted of naive CD4+ T cells sorted from blood. Stated subset: CD45RA+ positively selected. The genes are TRBV7-2 and TRBJ2-7; TRBD2 agrees at 7 bases. This TCR was sampled from a man aged 30 to 39 in good health. As DNA, the CDR3 is TGTGCCAGCAGCTTACCCGGACTAGTCGAGCAGTACTTC. Translated: CASSLPGLVEQYF.